This TCR beta chain was documented in a study of blood T cells in healthy people across ages. CDR3 size: 13 residues. Germline values: CDR1 ENHRY, CDR2 SYGVKD. It was with a sample-barcoded 5' primer and a J-beta primer mix that a second PCR of roughly 7 to 12 cycles was run. Using its own MiXCR run on the 5' RACE reads, TCRdb lists one record per CDR3 protein. The table records 600,000 to 650,000 distinct CDR3 sequences, roughly 50% of them present only once. Per sample, a minimum of 6.5 million PBMCs were isolated. Material: blood. The chain has TRBV10-3 and TRBJ1-1, with D possibly TRBD1 on 5 matching bases. The source is a man in his fifties or sixties in good health. Here the CDR3 DNA reads TGTGCTAAACAGGCAGGGCTGAACACTGAAGCTTTCTTT. Translation gives CAKQAGLNTEAFF.